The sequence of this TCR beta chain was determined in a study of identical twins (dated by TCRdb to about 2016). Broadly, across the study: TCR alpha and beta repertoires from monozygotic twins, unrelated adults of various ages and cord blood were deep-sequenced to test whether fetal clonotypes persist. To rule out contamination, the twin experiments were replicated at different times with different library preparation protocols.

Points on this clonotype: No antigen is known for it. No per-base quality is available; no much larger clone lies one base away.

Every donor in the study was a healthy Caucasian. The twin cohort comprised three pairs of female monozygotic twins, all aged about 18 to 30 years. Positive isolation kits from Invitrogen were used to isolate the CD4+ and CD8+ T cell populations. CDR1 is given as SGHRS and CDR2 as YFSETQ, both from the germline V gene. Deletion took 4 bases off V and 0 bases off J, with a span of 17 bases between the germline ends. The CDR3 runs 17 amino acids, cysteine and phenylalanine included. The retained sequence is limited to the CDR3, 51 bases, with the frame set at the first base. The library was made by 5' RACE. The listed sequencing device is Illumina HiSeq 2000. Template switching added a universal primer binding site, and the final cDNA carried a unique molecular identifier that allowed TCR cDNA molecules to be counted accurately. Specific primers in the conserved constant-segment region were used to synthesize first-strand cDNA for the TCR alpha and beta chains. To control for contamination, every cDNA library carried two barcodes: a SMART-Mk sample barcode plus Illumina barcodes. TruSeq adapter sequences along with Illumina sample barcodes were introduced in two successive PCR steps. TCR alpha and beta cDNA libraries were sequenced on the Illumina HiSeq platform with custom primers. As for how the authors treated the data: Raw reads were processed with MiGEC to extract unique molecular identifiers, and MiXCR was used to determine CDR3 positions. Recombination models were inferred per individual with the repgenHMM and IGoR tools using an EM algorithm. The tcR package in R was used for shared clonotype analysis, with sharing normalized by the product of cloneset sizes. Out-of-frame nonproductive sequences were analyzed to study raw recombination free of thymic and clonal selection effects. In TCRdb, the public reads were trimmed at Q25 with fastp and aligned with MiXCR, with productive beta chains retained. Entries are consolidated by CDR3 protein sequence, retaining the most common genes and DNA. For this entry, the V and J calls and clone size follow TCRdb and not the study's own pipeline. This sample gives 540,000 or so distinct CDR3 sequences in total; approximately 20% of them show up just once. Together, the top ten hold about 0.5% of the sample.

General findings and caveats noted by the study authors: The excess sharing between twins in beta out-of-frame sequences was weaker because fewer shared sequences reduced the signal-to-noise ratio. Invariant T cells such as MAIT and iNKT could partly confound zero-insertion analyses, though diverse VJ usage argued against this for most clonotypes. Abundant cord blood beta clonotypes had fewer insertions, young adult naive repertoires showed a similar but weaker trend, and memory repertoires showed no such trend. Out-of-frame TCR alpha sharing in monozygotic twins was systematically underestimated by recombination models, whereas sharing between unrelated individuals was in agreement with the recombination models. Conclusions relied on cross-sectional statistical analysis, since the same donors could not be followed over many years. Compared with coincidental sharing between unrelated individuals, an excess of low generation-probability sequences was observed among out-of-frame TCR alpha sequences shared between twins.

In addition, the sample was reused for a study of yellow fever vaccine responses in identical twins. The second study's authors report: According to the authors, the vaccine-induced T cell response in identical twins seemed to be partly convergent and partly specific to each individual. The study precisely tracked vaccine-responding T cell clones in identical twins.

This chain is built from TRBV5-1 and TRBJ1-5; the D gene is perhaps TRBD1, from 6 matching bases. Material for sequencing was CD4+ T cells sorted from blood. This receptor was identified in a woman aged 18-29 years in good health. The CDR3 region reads CASSPSRGTNSNQPQHF. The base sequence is TGCGCCAGCAGCCCATCCAGGGGTACTAATAGCAATCAGCCCCAGCATTTT. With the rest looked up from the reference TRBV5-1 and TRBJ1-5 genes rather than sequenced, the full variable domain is KAGVTQTPRYLIKTRGQQVTLSCSPISGHRSVSWYQQTPGQGLQFLFEYFSETQRNKGNFPGRFSGRQFSNSRSEMNVSTLELGDSALYLCASSPSRGTNSNQPQHFGDGTRLSIL.